This T cell receptor beta chain was documented in a study of monozygotic twins with inflammatory bowel disease. Germline CDR1 SGHRS, CDR2 YFSETQ. The CDR3 covers 16 residues. From its re-call of the 5' RACE reads, TCRdb lists each CDR3 protein once, without DNA. This listing includes a few hundred thousand distinct CDR3 sequences. The rearrangement joins TRBV5-1 to TRBJ2-5; there is no DNA to check the TCRdb D call of TRBD2. This sequence originates from a human donor with ulcerative colitis or Crohn's disease, or a healthy co-twin of an affected twin (not recorded which). The sequencing input was blood. The CDR3 region is CASRTSGGTIQETQYF.